Listed below are T cell receptor beta chains from one sample, sequenced in a study of blood T cell repertoires in COVID-19. The table came from immunoSEQ multiplex PCR; TCRdb's copy has only in-frame clones and leaves some out. The data hold roughly 150,000 clones, with almost 85% observed a single time. Specimen: peripheral blood. The receptors originated from a woman over 75 with COVID-19, enrolled during active disease. Each CDR3 is given with its conserved first and last residue. The order of the fields is J gene, V gene, D gene, clone size, CDR3 protein, CDR3 DNA. The D gene is left open where the match is weak. Where a row states a size, it is once, few, many or the class of an expanded clone; other rows omit it.

j_call: TRBJ1-2; v_call: TRBV2; d_call: .; clone_size: .; cdr3_aa: CASSRGYGYTF; cdr3_nt: TGTGCCAGCAGTAGGGGCTATGGCTACACCTTC
j_call: TRBJ2-1; v_call: TRBV9; d_call: .; clone_size: .; cdr3_aa: CASSDKQYNEQFF; cdr3_nt: TGTGCCAGCAGCGATAAACAGTACAATGAGCAGTTCTTC
j_call: TRBJ2-3; v_call: TRBV11-2; d_call: TRBD2; clone_size: .; cdr3_aa: CASSLGSWVAGIRTDTQYF; cdr3_nt: TGTGCCAGCAGCTTAGGGTCGTGGGTAGCGGGTATTCGCACAGATACGCAGTATTTT
j_call: TRBJ2-1; v_call: TRBV18; d_call: TRBD1; clone_size: .; cdr3_aa: CASSPRQGDEQFF; cdr3_nt: TGTGCCAGCTCACCAAGACAGGGGGATGAGCAGTTCTTC
j_call: TRBJ1-6; v_call: TRBV2; d_call: .; clone_size: .; cdr3_aa: CASSVTGPNSPLHF; cdr3_nt: TGTGCCAGCAGTGTCACAGGGCCCAATTCACCCCTCCACTTT
j_call: TRBJ2-3; v_call: TRBV5-1; d_call: .; clone_size: .; cdr3_aa: CASSLDGGGAQYF; cdr3_nt: TGCGCCAGCAGCTTGGATGGGGGAGGTGCGCAGTATTTT
j_call: TRBJ2-5; v_call: TRBV3-1/TRBV3-2; d_call: TRBD2; clone_size: .; cdr3_aa: CASSQTLAGVQETQYF; cdr3_nt: TGTGCCAGCAGCCAGACACTAGCGGGGGTTCAAGAGACCCAGTACTTC
j_call: TRBJ2-7; v_call: TRBV28; d_call: .; clone_size: .; cdr3_aa: CASSYHQSVREQYF; cdr3_nt: TGTGCCAGCAGCTACCACCAATCGGTTCGCGAGCAGTACTTC
j_call: TRBJ2-7; v_call: TRBV5-4; d_call: .; clone_size: .; cdr3_aa: CASSLLIQGSGSNEQYF; cdr3_nt: TGTGCCAGCAGCTTATTGATTCAGGGGTCAGGTTCAAACGAGCAGTACTTC
j_call: TRBJ1-5; v_call: TRBV30; d_call: TRBD1; clone_size: .; cdr3_aa: CAWSGQGDQPQHF; cdr3_nt: TGTGCCTGGAGTGGACAGGGTGATCAGCCCCAGCATTTT
j_call: TRBJ1-1; v_call: TRBV9; d_call: TRBD1; clone_size: .; cdr3_aa: CASSVALGQGNAEAFF; cdr3_nt: TGTGCCAGCAGCGTAGCTCTGGGACAGGGAAACGCTGAAGCTTTCTTT
j_call: TRBJ2-6; v_call: TRBV5-5; d_call: TRBD1; clone_size: .; cdr3_aa: CASSPGTALWRANVLTF; cdr3_nt: TGTGCCAGCAGCCCCGGGACAGCCCTCTGGAGGGCCAACGTCCTGACTTTC
j_call: TRBJ2-5; v_call: TRBV20-1; d_call: .; clone_size: .; cdr3_aa: CSVGGETQYF; cdr3_nt: TGCAGTGTCGGGGGAGAGACCCAGTACTTC
j_call: TRBJ2-7; v_call: TRBV5-6; d_call: .; clone_size: .; cdr3_aa: CASSSTGIYEQYF; cdr3_nt: TGTGCCAGCAGCTCAACAGGGATCTACGAGCAGTACTTC
j_call: TRBJ1-2; v_call: TRBV6-5; d_call: TRBD1; clone_size: .; cdr3_aa: CASDVGQGVGYTF; cdr3_nt: TGTGCCAGTGACGTGGGGCAGGGGGTTGGCTACACCTTC
j_call: TRBJ1-4; v_call: TRBV7-8; d_call: .; clone_size: .; cdr3_aa: CASSPRVQFNEKLFF; cdr3_nt: TGTGCCAGCAGCCCGCGAGTTCAATTTAATGAAAAACTGTTTTTT
j_call: TRBJ2-1; v_call: TRBV15; d_call: .; clone_size: .; cdr3_aa: CATSPPGGRTWNEQFF; cdr3_nt: TGTGCCACCAGCCCCCCTGGAGGGAGAACTTGGAATGAGCAGTTCTTC
j_call: TRBJ2-3; v_call: TRBV10-3; d_call: TRBD2; clone_size: .; cdr3_aa: CATRLAEYTDTQYF; cdr3_nt: TGTGCCACCCGACTAGCGGAGTACACAGATACGCAGTATTTT
j_call: TRBJ2-7; v_call: TRBV28; d_call: TRBD2; clone_size: .; cdr3_aa: CASSTSGGSYEQYF; cdr3_nt: TGTGCCAGCAGTACTAGCGGTGGTTCCTACGAGCAGTACTTC
j_call: TRBJ1-4; v_call: TRBV10-3; d_call: .; clone_size: .; cdr3_aa: CAIGGNRDEKLFF; cdr3_nt: TGTGCCATCGGAGGGAACCGGGATGAAAAACTGTTTTTT
j_call: TRBJ2-1; v_call: TRBV7-3; d_call: TRBD2; clone_size: .; cdr3_aa: CASSLGSGLASNEQFF; cdr3_nt: TGTGCCAGCAGCTTAGGCTCGGGACTAGCCAGCAATGAGCAGTTCTTC
j_call: TRBJ1-5; v_call: TRBV5-1; d_call: TRBD1; clone_size: .; cdr3_aa: CASSPGTGSNQPQHF; cdr3_nt: TGCGCCAGCAGCCCTGGGACAGGGAGCAATCAGCCCCAGCATTTT
j_call: TRBJ2-7; v_call: TRBV18; d_call: .; clone_size: .; cdr3_aa: CASSPYNYEQYF; cdr3_nt: TGTGCCAGCTCACCATATAATTACGAGCAGTACTTC
j_call: TRBJ1-1; v_call: TRBV5-4; d_call: .; clone_size: .; cdr3_aa: CASSLGLGRGYTEAFF; cdr3_nt: TGTGCCAGCAGCTTGGGATTAGGCAGGGGTTACACTGAAGCTTTCTTT
j_call: TRBJ2-2; v_call: TRBV6-5; d_call: TRBD2; clone_size: few; cdr3_aa: CASGMGTSGTGELFF; cdr3_nt: TGTGCCAGCGGAATGGGGACTAGCGGAACCGGGGAGCTGTTTTTT
j_call: TRBJ2-1; v_call: TRBV30; d_call: TRBD1; clone_size: .; cdr3_aa: CAWSEWGQGTYNEQFF; cdr3_nt: TGTGCCTGGAGTGAGTGGGGACAGGGGACTTACAATGAGCAGTTCTTC
j_call: TRBJ2-2; v_call: TRBV11-3; d_call: TRBD2; clone_size: .; cdr3_aa: CASSLVPGGSGELFF; cdr3_nt: TGTGCCAGCAGCTTAGTTCCGGGAGGTAGCGGGGAGCTGTTTTTT
j_call: TRBJ2-1; v_call: TRBV18; d_call: .; clone_size: .; cdr3_aa: CASSPRGFNEQFF; cdr3_nt: TGTGCCAGCTCACCGAGGGGGTTCAATGAGCAGTTCTTC
j_call: TRBJ1-2; v_call: TRBV25-1; d_call: .; clone_size: .; cdr3_aa: CASTPVGAIGYGYTF; cdr3_nt: TGTGCCAGCACCCCGGTGGGGGCGATCGGCTATGGCTACACCTTC
j_call: TRBJ2-2; v_call: TRBV7-6; d_call: TRBD2; clone_size: few; cdr3_aa: CASSLGGSRTGELFF; cdr3_nt: TGTGCCAGCAGCTTGGGCGGGAGCCGCACCGGGGAGCTGTTTTTT
j_call: TRBJ1-2; v_call: TRBV2; d_call: .; clone_size: once; cdr3_aa: CASSDVNYGYTF; cdr3_nt: TGTGCCAGCAGTGACGTTAACTATGGCTACACCTTC
j_call: TRBJ1-2; v_call: TRBV6-1; d_call: .; clone_size: .; cdr3_aa: CASSEGSVANYGYTF; cdr3_nt: TGTGCCAGCAGTGAAGGTTCGGTTGCTAACTATGGCTACACCTTC
j_call: TRBJ2-7; v_call: TRBV7-2; d_call: TRBD1; clone_size: once; cdr3_aa: CASSYPSGTGYGEQYF; cdr3_nt: TGTGCCAGCAGCTACCCCTCCGGGACAGGGTATGGCGAGCAGTACTTC
j_call: TRBJ1-1; v_call: TRBV6-1; d_call: .; clone_size: once; cdr3_aa: CASSNHGGDTEAFF; cdr3_nt: TGTGCCAGCAGTAACCATGGGGGCGACACTGAAGCTTTCTTT
j_call: TRBJ2-7; v_call: TRBV28; d_call: .; clone_size: .; cdr3_aa: CASSLPPTVLSYEQYF; cdr3_nt: TGTGCCAGCAGTTTACCCCCGACAGTTCTCTCCTACGAGCAGTACTTC
j_call: TRBJ2-5; v_call: TRBV5-4; d_call: .; clone_size: once; cdr3_aa: CASSFPGTSQETQYF; cdr3_nt: TGTGCCAGCAGCTTTCCAGGGACAAGCCAAGAGACCCAGTACTTC
j_call: TRBJ2-7; v_call: TRBV7-2; d_call: .; clone_size: .; cdr3_aa: CASSGDFGEQYF; cdr3_nt: TGTGCCAGCAGCGGTGATTTCGGCGAGCAGTACTTC
j_call: TRBJ1-6; v_call: TRBV6-5; d_call: .; clone_size: .; cdr3_aa: CASSYSPPADSPLHF; cdr3_nt: TGTGCCAGCAGTTACTCCCCCCCCGCAGATTCACCCCTCCACTTT
j_call: TRBJ1-2; v_call: TRBV20-1; d_call: .; clone_size: .; cdr3_aa: CSAVEARGYTF; cdr3_nt: TGCAGTGCTGTTGAGGCGAGGGGCTACACCTTC
j_call: TRBJ2-3; v_call: TRBV28; d_call: TRBD2; clone_size: .; cdr3_aa: CASSRTSGKRNTQYF; cdr3_nt: TGTGCCAGCAGTCGGACTAGCGGAAAAAGGAATACGCAGTATTTT
j_call: TRBJ2-4; v_call: TRBV7-8; d_call: TRBD2; clone_size: .; cdr3_aa: CASSLSGGLAKNIQYF; cdr3_nt: TGTGCCAGCAGCTTGAGCGGGGGGTTAGCCAAAAACATTCAGTACTTC
j_call: TRBJ2-3; v_call: TRBV19; d_call: .; clone_size: .; cdr3_aa: CASTSLGRVVLGTDTQYF; cdr3_nt: TGTGCCAGTACCTCTTTGGGCAGGGTCGTGTTGGGCACAGATACGCAGTATTTT
j_call: TRBJ1-4; v_call: TRBV21-1; d_call: .; clone_size: .; cdr3_aa: CASTKAPTNEKLFF; cdr3_nt: TGTGCCAGCACCAAGGCCCCAACTAATGAAAAACTGTTTTTT
j_call: TRBJ2-1; v_call: TRBV27; d_call: TRBD1; clone_size: once; cdr3_aa: CASGDRGSNEQFF; cdr3_nt: TGTGCCAGCGGGGACAGGGGGAGCAATGAGCAGTTCTTC